The entry below describes one T cell receptor (beta chain). Antigen specificity is unknown. This record comes from a study of beta chain features in type 1 diabetes. Study-level background: The patient and healthy donor groups were comparable for age, gender and cell yields. Findings and caveats of the study: Reduced insertions and increased deletions marked VDJ junctions in type 1 diabetes patients. It was among patients, rather than healthy donors, that naive, central memory and Treg TCRB repertoires appeared more similar.

The sequenced template was cDNA made from the entire isolated RNA. An average of around 3.9 million reads was obtained for naive, central memory and regulatory T cell samples. Sequencing was performed with immunoSEQ multiplex PCR; in TCRdb, only in-frame clones are kept and a portion is missing. The sample includes hundreds of thousands of clones, about a sixth seen only once; the top ten take approximately 0.093%. The CDR3 length is 18 residues. The germline gives CDR1 LNHNV, CDR2 YYDKDF (reference sequence). Trimming left V 2 bases short and J 0 bases short, with 16 bases between. The chain has TRBV15 and TRBJ1-4; TRBD1 is a possible D gene (5 bases). Input material: naive CD4+ T cells from blood. The receptor comes from a man in his late teens or twenties in good health. The CDR3, as DNA: TGTGCCACCAGCAGACAGGGAGATCGGGCATCAACTAATGAAAAACTGTTTTTT. Its translation: CATSRQGDRASTNEKLFF. Full variable domain (rest looked up from reference TRBV15 and TRBJ1-4): DAMVIQNPRYQVTQFGKPVTLSCSQTLNHNVMYWYQQKSSQAPKLLFHYYDKDFNNEADTPDNFQSRRPNTSFCFLDIRSPGLGDTAMYLCATSRQGDRASTNEKLFFGSGTQLSVL.